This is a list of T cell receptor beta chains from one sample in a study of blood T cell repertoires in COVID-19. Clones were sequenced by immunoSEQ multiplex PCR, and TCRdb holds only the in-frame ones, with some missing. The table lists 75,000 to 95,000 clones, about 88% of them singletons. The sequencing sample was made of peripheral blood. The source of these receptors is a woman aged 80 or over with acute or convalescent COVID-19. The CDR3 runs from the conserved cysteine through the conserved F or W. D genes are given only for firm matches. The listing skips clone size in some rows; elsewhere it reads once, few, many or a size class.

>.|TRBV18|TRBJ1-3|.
TGTGCCAGCTCACGGGAGACTGGAAACACCATATATTTT
CASSRETGNTIYF
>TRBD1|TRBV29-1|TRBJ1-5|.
TGCAGCGTTCGACAGGGGCAGGGGAACAATCAGCCCCAGCATTTT
CSVRQGQGNNQPQHF
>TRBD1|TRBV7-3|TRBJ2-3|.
TGTGCCAGCAGCCTCGCCGGGACAGGGGGCAAAGATACGCAGTATTTT
CASSLAGTGGKDTQYF
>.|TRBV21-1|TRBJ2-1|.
TGTGCCAGCAGCAGAGTGGGACTAGACAATGAGCAGTTCTTC
CASSRVGLDNEQFF
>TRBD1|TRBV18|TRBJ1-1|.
TGTGCCAGCTCACCACAGGGTACAGGGGGCTTGGCCACTGAAGCTTTCTTT
CASSPQGTGGLATEAFF
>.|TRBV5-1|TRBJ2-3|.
TGCGCCAGCACCCCGACAGGCCTCTCCGATACGCAGTATTTT
CASTPTGLSDTQYF
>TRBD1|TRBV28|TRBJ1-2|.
TGTGCCAGCAGTTACCACAGGGGATTTAACTATGGCTACACCTTC
CASSYHRGFNYGYTF
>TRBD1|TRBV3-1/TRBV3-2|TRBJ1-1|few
TGTGCCAGCAGCTATGGACAGGAGGGGACTGAAGCTTTCTTT
CASSYGQEGTEAFF
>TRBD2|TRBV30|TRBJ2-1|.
TGTGCCTACAGCGGGAGTAGCTACAATGAGCAGTTCTTC
CAYSGSSYNEQFF
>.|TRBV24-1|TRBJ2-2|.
TGTGCCACCATGGGCCACGGGGAGCTGTTTTTT
CATMGHGELFF
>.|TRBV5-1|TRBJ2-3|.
TGCGCCAGCAGCGAAACAGGGTACGCCACAGATACGCAGTATTTT
CASSETGYATDTQYF
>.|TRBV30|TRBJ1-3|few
TGTGCCTGGTGTGCAAGAGGCCTCTCTGGAAACACCATATATTTT
CAWCARGLSGNTIYF
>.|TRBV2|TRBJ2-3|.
TGTGCCGGCCCCGGAGAAAGGTCATCTAGCACAGATACGCAGTATTTT
CAGPGERSSSTDTQYF
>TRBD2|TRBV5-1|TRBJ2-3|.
TGCGCCAGCAGTGCGGGACTAGCGGCAAGAGATACGCAGTATTTT
CASSAGLAARDTQYF
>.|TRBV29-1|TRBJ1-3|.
TGCAGCGTTGGTTCCAGCTCTGGAAACACCATATATTTT
CSVGSSSGNTIYF